The rows below give T cell receptor beta chains drawn from one sample of a study of control samples from healthy donors and cancer patients. Libraries were prepared by immunoSEQ multiplex PCR; TCRdb keeps only in-frame clonotypes and omits some of them. The sample has around 120,000 clones; more than 75% are singletons. Sequences were obtained from blood. The receptors were sampled from a man in his sixties in good health. CDR3s include the opening cysteine and the closing phenylalanine or tryptophan. A D gene is named only where the DNA matches it firmly.

j_call d_call v_call cdr3_aa
TRBJ2-3 TRBD1 TRBV5-1 CASSRTGVGTDTQYF
TRBJ1-1 NA TRBV6-5 CASSYQGRGATEAFF
TRBJ2-1 NA TRBV11-2 CASSLVPNEQFF
TRBJ1-1 TRBD1 TRBV10-3 CAISESGQGISNTEAFF
TRBJ1-5 NA TRBV2 CASRRSQPQHF
TRBJ2-3 NA TRBV7-7 CASSLGRGSSTDTQYF
TRBJ1-2 NA TRBV5-6 CASSGPGARYGYTF
TRBJ2-7 NA TRBV10-3 CAISFSGAYEQYF
TRBJ1-6 NA TRBV4-3 CASSQVDLSNSPLHF
TRBJ2-5 NA TRBV11-1 CASSHRWQETQYF
TRBJ1-2 NA TRBV19 CASSTSTGLLALYGYTF
TRBJ1-5 NA TRBV25-1 CASGGTPNQPQHF
TRBJ1-5 TRBD1 TRBV28 CASRRGHERNQPQHF
TRBJ2-5 TRBD2 TRBV5-1 CASSLATSGGGQETQYF
TRBJ1-2 NA TRBV28 CASTEQNYGYTF
TRBJ1-2 NA TRBV7-2 CASSSDRIYGYTF
TRBJ1-1 NA TRBV10-1 CASSDSGNTEAFF
TRBJ1-5 NA TRBV3-1/TRBV3-2 CASSQDRENQPQHF
TRBJ1-6 NA TRBV4-1 CASSQDWGFSYNSPLHF
TRBJ1-2 NA TRBV7-2 CASSPYRVGEDGYTF
TRBJ2-5 NA TRBV5-1 CASSLYAVGRETQYF
TRBJ2-3 TRBD2 TRBV11-2 CASSPQSGLAGSTDTQYF
TRBJ1-2 NA TRBV28 CATGTYYGYTF
TRBJ1-5 NA TRBV6-5 CASSPWEGNQPQHF
TRBJ1-5 NA TRBV4-1 CASSHEDSNNQPQHF
TRBJ2-1 TRBD2 TRBV19 CASSIERLALEQFF
TRBJ1-1 NA TRBV30 CAWSVGFGTSEAFF
TRBJ2-1 NA TRBV12-3/TRBV12-4 CASSPGSYNEQFF
TRBJ2-3 TRBD2 TRBV9 CASSVSAGAYTDTQYF
TRBJ1-2 NA TRBV29-1 CSASGANYGYTF